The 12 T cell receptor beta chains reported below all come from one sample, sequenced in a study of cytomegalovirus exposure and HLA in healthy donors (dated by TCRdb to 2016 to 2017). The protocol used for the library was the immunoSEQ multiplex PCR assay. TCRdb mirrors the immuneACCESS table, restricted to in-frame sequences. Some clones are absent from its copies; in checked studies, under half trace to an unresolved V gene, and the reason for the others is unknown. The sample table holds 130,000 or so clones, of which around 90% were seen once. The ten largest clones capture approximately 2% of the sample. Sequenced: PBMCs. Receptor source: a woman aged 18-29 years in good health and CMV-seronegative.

Written as DNA, the CDR3 is TGTGCCAGTAGTCCGACAGGGAGCACAGATACGCAGTATTTT. It encodes CASSPTGSTDTQYF. The rearrangement uses TRBV19 and TRBJ2-3, with 7 bases matching TRBD1. V dropped 5 bases and J dropped 0; count of bases not matched to a gene: 2. The germline V gene has CDR1 LNHDA and CDR2 SQIVND (reference sequence). The CDR3 spans 14 residues.

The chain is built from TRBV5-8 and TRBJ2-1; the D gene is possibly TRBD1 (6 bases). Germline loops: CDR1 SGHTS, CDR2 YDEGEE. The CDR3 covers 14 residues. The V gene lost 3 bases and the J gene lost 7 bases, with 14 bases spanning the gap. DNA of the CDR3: TGTGCCAGCAGCTCATTGACAGGTCGAAATGAGCAGTTCTTC. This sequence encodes CASSSLTGRNEQFF. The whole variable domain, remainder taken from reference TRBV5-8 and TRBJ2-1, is EAGVTQSPTHLIKTRGQQATLRCSPISGHTSVYWYQQALGLGLQFLLWYDEGEERNRGNFPPRFSGRQFPNYSSELNVNALELEDSALYLCASSSLTGRNEQFFGPGTRLTVL.

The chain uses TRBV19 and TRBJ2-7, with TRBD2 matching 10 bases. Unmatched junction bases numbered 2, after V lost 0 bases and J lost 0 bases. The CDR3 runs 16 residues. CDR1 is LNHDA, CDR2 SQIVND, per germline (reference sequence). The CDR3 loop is CASSIDPSGSSYEQYF. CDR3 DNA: TGTGCCAGTAGTATAGACCCTAGCGGGAGCTCCTACGAGCAGTACTTC.

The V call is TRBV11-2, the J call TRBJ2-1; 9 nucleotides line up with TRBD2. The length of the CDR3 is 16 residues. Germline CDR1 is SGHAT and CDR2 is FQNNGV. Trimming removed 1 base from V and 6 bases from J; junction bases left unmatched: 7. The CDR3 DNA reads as TGTGCCAGCAGCTTAGTCGTTAGCGGGGGCCTCAATGAGCAGTTCTTC. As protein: CASSLVVSGGLNEQFF. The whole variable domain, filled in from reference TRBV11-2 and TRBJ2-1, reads EAGVAQSPRYKIIEKRQSVAFWCNPISGHATLYWYQQILGQGPKLLIQFQNNGVVDDSQLPKDRFSAERLKGVDSTLKIQPAKLEDSAVYLCASSLVVSGGLNEQFFGPGTRLTVL.

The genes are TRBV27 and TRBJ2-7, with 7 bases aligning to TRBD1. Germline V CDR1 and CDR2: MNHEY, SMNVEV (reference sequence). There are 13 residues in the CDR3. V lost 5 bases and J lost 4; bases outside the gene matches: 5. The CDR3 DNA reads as TGTGCCAGCAGTGCCGGGACAGTTTACGAGCAGTACTTC. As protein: CASSAGTVYEQYF.

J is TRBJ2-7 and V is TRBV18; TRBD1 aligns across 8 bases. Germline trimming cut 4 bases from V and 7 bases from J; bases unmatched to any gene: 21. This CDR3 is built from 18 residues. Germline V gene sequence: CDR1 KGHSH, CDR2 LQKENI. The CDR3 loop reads CASSLRPAIQGAQGEQYF. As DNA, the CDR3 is TGTGCCAGCTCACTCCGGCCGGCGATTCAGGGGGCGCAGGGTGAGCAGTACTTC.

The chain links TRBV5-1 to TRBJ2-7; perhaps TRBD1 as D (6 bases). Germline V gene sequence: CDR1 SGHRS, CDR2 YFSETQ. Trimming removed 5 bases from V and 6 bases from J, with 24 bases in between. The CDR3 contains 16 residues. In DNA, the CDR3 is TGCGCCAGCAGTGTTTCGATTCCGGGACATAGCCCCGAGCAGTACTTC. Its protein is CASSVSIPGHSPEQYF.

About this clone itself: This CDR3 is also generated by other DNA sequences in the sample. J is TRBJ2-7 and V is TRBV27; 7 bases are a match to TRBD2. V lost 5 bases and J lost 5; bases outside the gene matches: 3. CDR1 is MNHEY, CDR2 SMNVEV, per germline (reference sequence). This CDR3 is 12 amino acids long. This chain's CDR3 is CASSLGGNEQYF. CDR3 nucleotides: TGTGCCAGCAGTCTGGGGGGGAACGAGCAGTACTTC.

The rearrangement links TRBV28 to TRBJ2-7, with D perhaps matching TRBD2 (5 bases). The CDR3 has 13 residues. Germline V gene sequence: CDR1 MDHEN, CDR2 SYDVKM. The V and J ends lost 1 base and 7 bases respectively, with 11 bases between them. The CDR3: CASSLYGVGEQYF. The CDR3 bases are TGTGCCAGCAGTTTATACGGGGTAGGAGAGCAGTACTTC.

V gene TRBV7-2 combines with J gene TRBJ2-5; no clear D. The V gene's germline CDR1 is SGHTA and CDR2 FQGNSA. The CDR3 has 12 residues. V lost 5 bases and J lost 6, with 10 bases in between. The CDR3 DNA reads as TGTGCCAGCAGCCCTATGGTGCAGACCCAGTACTTC. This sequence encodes CASSPMVQTQYF. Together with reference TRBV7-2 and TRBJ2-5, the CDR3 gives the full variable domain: GAGVSQSPSNKVTEKGKDVELRCDPISGHTALYWYRQSLGQGLEFLIYFQGNSAPDKSGLPSDRFSAERTGGSVSTLTIQRTQQEDSAVYLCASSPMVQTQYFGPGTRLLVL.

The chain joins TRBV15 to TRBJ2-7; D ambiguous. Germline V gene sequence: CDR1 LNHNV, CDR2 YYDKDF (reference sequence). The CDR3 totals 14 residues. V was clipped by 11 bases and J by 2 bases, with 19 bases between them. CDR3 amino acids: CASASRQKPYEQYF. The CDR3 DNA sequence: TGTGCCTCTGCTAGTAGGCAAAAACCCTACGAGCAGTACTTC.

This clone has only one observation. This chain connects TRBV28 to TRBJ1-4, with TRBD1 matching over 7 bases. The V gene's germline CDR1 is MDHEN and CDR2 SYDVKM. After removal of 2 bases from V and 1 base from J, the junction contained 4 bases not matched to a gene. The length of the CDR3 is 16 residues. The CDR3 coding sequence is TGTGCCAGCAGTTTACCGGGACAGTTAACTAATGAAAAACTGTTTTTT. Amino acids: CASSLPGQLTNEKLFF. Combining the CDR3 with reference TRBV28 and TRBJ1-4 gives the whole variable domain DVKVTQSSRYLVKRTGEKVFLECVQDMDHENMFWYRQDPGLGLRLIYFSYDVKMKEKGDIPEGYSVSREKKERFSLILESASTNQTSMYLCASSLPGQLTNEKLFFGSGTQLSVL.